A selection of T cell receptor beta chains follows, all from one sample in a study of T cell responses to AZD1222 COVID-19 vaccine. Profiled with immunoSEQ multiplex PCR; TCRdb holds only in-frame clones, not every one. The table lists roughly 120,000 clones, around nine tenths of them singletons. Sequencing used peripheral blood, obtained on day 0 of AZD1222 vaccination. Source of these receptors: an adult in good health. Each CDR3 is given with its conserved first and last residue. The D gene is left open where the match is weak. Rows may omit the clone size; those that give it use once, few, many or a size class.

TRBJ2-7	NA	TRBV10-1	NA	TGCGCCAGCAGTGTGGAGGTTGGTGGCGGGGGCCAACCCTACGAGCAGTACTTC	CASSVEVGGGGQPYEQYF
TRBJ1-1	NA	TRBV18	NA	TGTGCCAGCTCCCCCTCCTACCTGAACACTGAAGCTTTCTTT	CASSPSYLNTEAFF
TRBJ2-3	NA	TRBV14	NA	TGTGCCAGCAGCCAAGAAAGGGGCCTAAGCACAGATACGCAGTATTTT	CASSQERGLSTDTQYF
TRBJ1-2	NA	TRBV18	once	TGTGCCAGCTCACCACAGGACGACTATGGCTACACCTTC	CASSPQDDYGYTF
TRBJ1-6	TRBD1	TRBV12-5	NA	TGTGCTAGTGGTTTGACAGGGGGGAATTCACCCCTCCACTTT	CASGLTGGNSPLHF
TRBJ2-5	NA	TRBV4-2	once	TGTGCCAGCAGCCAATATTCAGAGACCCAGTACTTC	CASSQYSETQYF
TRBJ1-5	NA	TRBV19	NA	TGTGCCAGTAGCCGCTTGGGTACGAGCAATCAGCCCCAGCATTTT	CASSRLGTSNQPQHF
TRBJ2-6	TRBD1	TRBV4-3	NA	TGCGCCAGCAGACAGGGGGTAACCTCTGGGGCCAACGTCCTGACTTTC	CASRQGVTSGANVLTF
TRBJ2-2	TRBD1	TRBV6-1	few	TGTGCCAGCAGTGAAGGGCAGGGGGCGCCCGGGGAGCTGTTTTTT	CASSEGQGAPGELFF
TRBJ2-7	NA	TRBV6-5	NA	TGTGCCTCAGTGGGGGAAACCTACGAGCAGTACTTC	CASVGETYEQYF
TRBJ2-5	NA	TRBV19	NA	TGTGCCAGTTCCTTGGCTAGCCTGTCCCCGAGCGGGACCCAGTACTTC	CASSLASLSPSGTQYF
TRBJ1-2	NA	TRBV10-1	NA	TGCGCCAGCAGTGCCGGGCTCAGCCATGGCTACACCTTC	CASSAGLSHGYTF
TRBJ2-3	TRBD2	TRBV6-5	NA	TGTGCCAGCAGTTTTAGCGGGGCGGGGGGAGATACGCAGTATTTT	CASSFSGAGGDTQYF
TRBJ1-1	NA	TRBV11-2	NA	TGTGCCAGCAGCTTAGGGGAGAGACTAACTCTTATGAACACTGAAGCTTTCTTT	CASSLGERLTLMNTEAFF
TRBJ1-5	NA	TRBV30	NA	TGTGCCTGGAGTGTACTGGGAAAGGTACGCGGGCAGAATCAGCCCCAGCATTTT	CAWSVLGKVRGQNQPQHF
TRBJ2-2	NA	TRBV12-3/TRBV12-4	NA	TGTGCCAGCAGTTTGGGTGGTGGGGAGCTGTTTTTT	CASSLGGGELFF
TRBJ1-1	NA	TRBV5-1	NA	TGCGCCAGCAGCTTGGATTCGGGTCGGGCTTTCTTT	CASSLDSGRAFF
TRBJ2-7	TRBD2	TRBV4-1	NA	TGCGCCAGCAGCCAAGTTTGGAGTAGCGGGGGGCCGAACTACGAGCAGTACTTC	CASSQVWSSGGPNYEQYF
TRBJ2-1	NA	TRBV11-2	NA	TGTGCCAGCAGCTTAGGCAGGGGGGGGAGCTATGAGCAGTTCTTC	CASSLGRGGSYEQFF
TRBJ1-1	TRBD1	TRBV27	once	TGTGCCAGCAGTTCCCCCGGACAGGGAGTCACTGAAGCTTTCTTT	CASSSPGQGVTEAFF
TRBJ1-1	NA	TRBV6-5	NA	TGTGCCAGCAGTTACTCGGATCTAGGAGGCACTGAAGCTTTCTTT	CASSYSDLGGTEAFF
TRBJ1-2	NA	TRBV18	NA	TGTGCCAGCTCCGAGGGGGGGTTCAACTATGGCTACACCTTC	CASSEGGFNYGYTF
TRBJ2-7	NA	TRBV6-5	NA	TGTGCCAGCAGTTCCCCTTCCAGGGACCCCTACGAGCAGTACTTC	CASSSPSRDPYEQYF
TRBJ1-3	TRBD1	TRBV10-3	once	TGTGCCATCAGTGATTGGGACAGGGACAGAAACACCATATATTTT	CAISDWDRDRNTIYF
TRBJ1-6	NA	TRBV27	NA	TGTGCCAGCAGTTGGACAGATAATTCACCCCTCCACTTT	CASSWTDNSPLHF
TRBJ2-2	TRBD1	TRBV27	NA	TGTGCCAGCAGTTTATCCCGGACAGGGAAAGGCGGGGAGCTGTTTTTT	CASSLSRTGKGGELFF
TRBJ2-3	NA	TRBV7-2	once	TGTGCCAGCAGCCTACTAGCAGTCACAGATACGCAGTATTTT	CASSLLAVTDTQYF
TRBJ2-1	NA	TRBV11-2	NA	TGTGCCAGCAGCTTCCTGGACGACTACAATGAGCAGTTCTTC	CASSFLDDYNEQFF
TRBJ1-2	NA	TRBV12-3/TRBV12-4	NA	TGTGCCAGCAGCTACTTCGGCTACACCTTC	CASSYFGYTF
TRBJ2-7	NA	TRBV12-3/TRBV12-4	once	TGTGCCAGCGGGGACCCCTACGAGCAGTACTTC	CASGDPYEQYF
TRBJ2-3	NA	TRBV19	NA	TGTGCCAGTAAGGAGTACAGATCTACAGATACGCAGTATTTT	CASKEYRSTDTQYF
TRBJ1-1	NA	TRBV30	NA	TGTGCCTGGAGTGTGGGGTCTGAAGCTTTCTTT	CAWSVGSEAFF